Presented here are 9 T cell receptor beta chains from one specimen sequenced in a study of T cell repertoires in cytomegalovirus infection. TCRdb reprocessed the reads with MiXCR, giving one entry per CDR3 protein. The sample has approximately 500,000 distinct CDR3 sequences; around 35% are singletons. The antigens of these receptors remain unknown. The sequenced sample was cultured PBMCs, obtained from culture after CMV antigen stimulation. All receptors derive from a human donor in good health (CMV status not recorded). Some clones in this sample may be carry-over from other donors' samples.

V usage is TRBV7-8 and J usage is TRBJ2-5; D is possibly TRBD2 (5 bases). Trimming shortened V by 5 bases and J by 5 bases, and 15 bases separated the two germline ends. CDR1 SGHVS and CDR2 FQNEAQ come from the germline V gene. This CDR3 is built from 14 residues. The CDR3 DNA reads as TGTGCCAGCAGCGCCGCAGTCGGGATTGAGACCCAGTACTTC. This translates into CASSAAVGIETQYF.

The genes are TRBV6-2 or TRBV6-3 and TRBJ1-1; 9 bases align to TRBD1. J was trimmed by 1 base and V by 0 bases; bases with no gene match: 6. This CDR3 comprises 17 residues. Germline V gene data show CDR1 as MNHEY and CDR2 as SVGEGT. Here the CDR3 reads CASSYSRTDRGNTEAFF. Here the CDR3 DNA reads TGTGCCAGCAGTTACTCGAGGACGGACAGGGGGAACACTGAAGCTTTCTTT.

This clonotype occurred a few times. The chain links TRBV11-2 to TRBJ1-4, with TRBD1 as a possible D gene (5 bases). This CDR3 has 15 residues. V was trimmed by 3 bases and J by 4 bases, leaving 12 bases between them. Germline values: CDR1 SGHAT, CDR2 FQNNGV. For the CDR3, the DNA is TGTGCCAGCAGCTTCGGGGACGTAAATAATGAAAAACTGTTTTTT. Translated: CASSFGDVNNEKLFF. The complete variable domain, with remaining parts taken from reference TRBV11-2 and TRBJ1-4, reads EAGVAQSPRYKIIEKRQSVAFWCNPISGHATLYWYQQILGQGPKLLIQFQNNGVVDDSQLPKDRFSAERLKGVDSTLKIQPAKLEDSAVYLCASSFGDVNNEKLFFGSGTQLSVL.

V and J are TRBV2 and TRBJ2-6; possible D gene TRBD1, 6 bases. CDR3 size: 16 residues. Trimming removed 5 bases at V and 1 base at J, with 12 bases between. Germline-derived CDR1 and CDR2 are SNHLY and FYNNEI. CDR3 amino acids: CASSPFRGSGANVLTF. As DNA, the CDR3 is TGTGCCAGCAGTCCCTTCAGGGGTTCTGGGGCCAACGTCCTGACTTTC.

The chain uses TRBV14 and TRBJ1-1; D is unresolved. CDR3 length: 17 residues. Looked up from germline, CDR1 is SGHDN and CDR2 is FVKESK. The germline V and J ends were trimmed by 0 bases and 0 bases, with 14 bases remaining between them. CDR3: CASSQESAFYMNTEAFF. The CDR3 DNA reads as TGTGCCAGCAGCCAAGAGTCAGCTTTTTACATGAACACTGAAGCTTTCTTT.

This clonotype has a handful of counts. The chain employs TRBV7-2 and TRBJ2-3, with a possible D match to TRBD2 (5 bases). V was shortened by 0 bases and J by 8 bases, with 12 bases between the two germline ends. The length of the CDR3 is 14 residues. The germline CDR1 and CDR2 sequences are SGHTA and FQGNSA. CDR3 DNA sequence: TGTGCCAGCAGCTTAGCGGAGCTAGCTGCTACGCAGTATTTT. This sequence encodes CASSLAELAATQYF.

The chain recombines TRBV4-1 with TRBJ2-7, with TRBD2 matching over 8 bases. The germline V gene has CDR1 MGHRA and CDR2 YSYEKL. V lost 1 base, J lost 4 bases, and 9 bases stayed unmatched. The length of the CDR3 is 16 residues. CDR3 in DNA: TGCGCCAGCAGCCAAGGAGGCTTCAGCGGGAGTTACGAGCAGTACTTC. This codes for CASSQGGFSGSYEQYF.

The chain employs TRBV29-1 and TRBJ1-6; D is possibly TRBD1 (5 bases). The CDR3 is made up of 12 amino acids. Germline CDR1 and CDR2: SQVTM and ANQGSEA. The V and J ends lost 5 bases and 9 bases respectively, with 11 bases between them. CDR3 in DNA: TGCAGCGTTCAGACGGGGGGTTCACCCCTCCACTTT. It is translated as CSVQTGGSPLHF. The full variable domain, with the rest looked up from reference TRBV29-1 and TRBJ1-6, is SAVISQKPSRDICQRGTSLTIQCQVDSQVTMMFWYRQQPGQSLTLIATANQGSEATYESGFVIDKFPISRPNLTFSTLTVSNMSPEDSSIYLCSVQTGGSPLHFGNGTRLTVT.

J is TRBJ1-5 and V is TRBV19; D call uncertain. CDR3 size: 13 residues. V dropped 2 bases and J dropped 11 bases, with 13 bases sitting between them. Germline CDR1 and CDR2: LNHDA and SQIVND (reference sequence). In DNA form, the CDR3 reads TGTGCCAGTAGTATACTGGGTTCCGACGCCCAGCATTTT. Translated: CASSILGSDAQHF.